This T cell receptor beta chain originates from a study of blood T cell repertoires in COVID-19. Clones were read by immunoSEQ multiplex PCR, and TCRdb kept only the in-frame ones, dropping some. The sample records 150,000 or so clones, about four fifths being singletons. Germline CDR1 reads MNHNS; CDR2 reads SASEGT. The junction had 3 bases not matched to a gene; V was cut back by 3 bases and J by 4 bases. There are 14 residues in the CDR3. Input material: peripheral blood. The clonotype was recovered from a man aged 70 or older who had recovered from COVID-19. The rearrangement links TRBV6-1 to TRBJ2-7; 10 nucleotides line up with TRBD1. The CDR3 DNA follows: TGTGCCAGCAGTGAGGGACAGGGGAAATACGAGCAGTACTTC. Residues: CASSEGQGKYEQYF.